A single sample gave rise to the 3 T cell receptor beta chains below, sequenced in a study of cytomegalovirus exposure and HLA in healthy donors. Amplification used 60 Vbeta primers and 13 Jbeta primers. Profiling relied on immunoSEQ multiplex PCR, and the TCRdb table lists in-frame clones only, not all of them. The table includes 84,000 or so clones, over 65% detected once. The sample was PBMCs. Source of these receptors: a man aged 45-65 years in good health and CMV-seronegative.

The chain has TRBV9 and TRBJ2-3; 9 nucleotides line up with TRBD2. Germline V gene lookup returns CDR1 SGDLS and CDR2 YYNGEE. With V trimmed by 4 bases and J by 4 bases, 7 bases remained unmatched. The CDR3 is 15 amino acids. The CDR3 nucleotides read TGTGCCAGCAGCCTCGGGACTAGCAGGGCAGATACGCAGTATTTT. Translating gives CASSLGTSRADTQYF. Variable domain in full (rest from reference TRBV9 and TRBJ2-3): DSGVTQTPKHLITATGQRVTLRCSPRSGDLSVYWYQQSLDQGLQFLIQYYNGEERAKGNILERFSAQQFPDLHSELNLSSLELGDSALYFCASSLGTSRADTQYFGPGTRLTVL.

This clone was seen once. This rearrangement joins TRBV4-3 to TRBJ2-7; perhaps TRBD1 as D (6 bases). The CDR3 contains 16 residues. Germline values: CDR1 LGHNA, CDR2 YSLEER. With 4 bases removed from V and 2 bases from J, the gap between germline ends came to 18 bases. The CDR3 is CASSRFEQGAAYEQYF. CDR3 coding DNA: TGCGCCAGCAGCCGCTTCGAACAGGGCGCCGCCTACGAGCAGTACTTC.

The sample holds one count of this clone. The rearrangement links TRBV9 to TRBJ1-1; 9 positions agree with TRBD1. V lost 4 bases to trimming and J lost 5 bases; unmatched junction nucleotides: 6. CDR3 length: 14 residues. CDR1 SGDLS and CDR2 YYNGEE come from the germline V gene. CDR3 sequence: CASSTTGGLTEAFF. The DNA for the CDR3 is TGTGCCAGCAGCACCACAGGGGGCTTAACTGAAGCTTTCTTT. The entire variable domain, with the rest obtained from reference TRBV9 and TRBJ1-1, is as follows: DSGVTQTPKHLITATGQRVTLRCSPRSGDLSVYWYQQSLDQGLQFLIQYYNGEERAKGNILERFSAQQFPDLHSELNLSSLELGDSALYFCASSTTGGLTEAFFGQGTRLTVV.